This is a list of T cell receptor beta chains from one sample in a study of Graves' ophthalmopathy and Graves' hyperthyroidism. Via MiXCR, TCRdb re-called the multiplex PCR reads, giving one row per CDR3 protein. The sample has over 450,000 distinct CDR3 sequences; approximately 15% are singletons. Sequenced material: blood. The source is a woman between 25 and 40 years old with Graves' ophthalmopathy. CDR3s include the opening cysteine and the closing phenylalanine or tryptophan. D genes are given only for firm matches. Part of the rows lack a size; the others show once, few, many or a class for expanded clones.

d_gene,len,v_gene,abundance,j_gene,CDR3nt,CDR3aa
.,14,TRBV7-3,many,TRBJ1-1,TGTGCCAGCAGCTTAGGAATCGGGGAGGCAGAAGCTTTCTTT,CASSLGIGEAEAFF
TRBD1,16,TRBV19,many,TRBJ2-2,TGTGCCAGTAGTTACGGGACAGGCGGATATACCGGGGAGCTGTTTTTT,CASSYGTGGYTGELFF
.,13,TRBV20-1,many,TRBJ2-5,TGCAGTGCTAGACCCTCCGGACAAGAGACCCAGTACTTC,CSARPSGQETQYF
TRBD1,15,TRBV15,many,TRBJ1-5,TGTGCCACCAGCAAGGACAGGGCGGGCAATCAGCCCCAGCATTTT,CATSKDRAGNQPQHF
.,15,TRBV10-3,.,TRBJ2-7,TGTGCCATCAGTGAGTCGACTGAAGGAGGCTACGAGCAGTACTTC,CAISESTEGGYEQYF
.,14,TRBV6-1,many,TRBJ2-5,TGTGCCAGCGACCGACCGGGCAGGCAAGAGACCCAGTACTTC,CASDRPGRQETQYF
TRBD2,14,TRBV6-1,.,TRBJ2-3,TGTGCCAGCATCGGAGCGGGAGGAGGAGATACGCAGTATTTT,CASIGAGGGDTQYF
TRBD1,15,TRBV6-1,.,TRBJ1-2,TGTGCCAGCAGAGAACCGGGACAGGGGAAGTATGGCTACACCTTC,CASREPGQGKYGYTF
.,15,TRBV6-5,many,TRBJ1-2,TGTGCCAGCAGTTACTCGGGCACGAGCCTCTATGGCTACACCTTC,CASSYSGTSLYGYTF
TRBD2,15,TRBV2,many,TRBJ2-7,TGTGCCAGCAGCAGAGCGGGAAGAAGGGGCTACGAGCAGTACTTC,CASSRAGRRGYEQYF
.,13,TRBV27,.,TRBJ1-6,TGTGCCAGCAGTCCATCGCCAGGGGTAGGCCTCCACTTT,CASSPSPGVGLHF
TRBD1,13,TRBV5-1,many,TRBJ1-2,TGCGCCAGCAGCGGGACAGGGGTTTATGGCTACACCTTC,CASSGTGVYGYTF
TRBD1,15,TRBV11-2,many,TRBJ1-2,TGTGCCAGCAGCTCCATACAGGGGATGGGGTCTGGCTACACCTTC,CASSSIQGMGSGYTF
.,14,TRBV6-1,many,TRBJ1-5,TGTGCCAGCAGGGGGTACAGGGAGGGGCAGCCCCAGCATTTT,CASRGYREGQPQHF
TRBD2,15,TRBV4-1,many,TRBJ2-5,TGCGCCAGCAGCCAAGAAGGGACTAGACAAGAGACCCAGTACTTC,CASSQEGTRQETQYF
.,13,TRBV5-1,.,TRBJ1-1,TGCGCCAGCAGATTGCAAGATTCCACTGAAGCTTTCTTT,CASRLQDSTEAFF
.,13,TRBV7-9,.,TRBJ2-2,TGTGTCAGCAGCTTAGTTGGAGCCGGGGAGCTGTTTTTT,CVSSLVGAGELFF
.,15,TRBV12-3/TRBV12-4,.,TRBJ2-5,TGTGCCAGTTCCCGGGGGGCAGGGGGCGCAGAGACCCAGTACTTC,CASSRGAGGAETQYF
.,14,TRBV5-1,few,TRBJ1-1,TGCGCCAGCAGCTTTGTGAGGGCCACCACTGAAGCTTTCTTT,CASSFVRATTEAFF
TRBD1,19,TRBV28,.,TRBJ2-7,TGTGCCAGCAGTTTTCCCCCCTTCGGGGCTCCGGGACAGGGGATGGAGCAGTACTTC,CASSFPPFGAPGQGMEQYF
.,13,TRBV7-9,many,TRBJ1-1,TGTGCCAGCAGCCAACCAGGGGCCACTGAAGCTTTCTTT,CASSQPGATEAFF
.,14,TRBV30,few,TRBJ1-6,TGTGCCTGGGCAACAGGGTCCTATAATTCACCCCTCCACTTT,CAWATGSYNSPLHF
TRBD2,16,TRBV30,few,TRBJ2-7,TGTGCCTGGAGCTCCACGGGGGGGACCCGCTCCTACGAGCAGTACTTC,CAWSSTGGTRSYEQYF
.,15,TRBV4-1,.,TRBJ1-2,TGCGCCAGCAGCCAAACTCAGGGGACTCACTATGGCTACACCTTC,CASSQTQGTHYGYTF